One sample yielded the 22 T cell receptor beta chains listed below, sequenced in a study of blood T cell repertoires in COVID-19 (TCRdb year 2020). Libraries were made using the immunoSEQ multiplex PCR assay. TCRdb re-hosts the immuneACCESS table, in-frame sequences only. Its copies lack some clones; in the studies checked, an unresolved V gene accounts for under half of them, and the cause for the rest is not known. The sample records 300,000 or so clones, roughly 84% of which are singletons. The top ten clonotypes cover approximately 1% of the sample. The sample comprised PBMCs or T cells enriched from blood (not recorded which). The receptors here all came from a woman in her twenties or thirties who had recovered from COVID-19.

The genes are TRBV12-3 or TRBV12-4 and TRBJ1-1; no clear D. Between the trimmed V and J ends, which lost 4 bases and 6 bases, there was a span of 9 bases. This CDR3 spans 12 amino acids. Here the CDR3 reads CASSSQAPEAFF. DNA for the CDR3: TGTGCCAGCAGTTCTCAGGCGCCTGAAGCTTTCTTT.

The V call is TRBV4-1, the J call TRBJ1-4; the D is unclear. The germline V gene encodes CDR1 MGHRA and CDR2 YSYEKL. The CDR3 length is 12 residues. The V end lost 2 bases, the J end lost 6 bases, and 4 bases lay between the germline ends. This CDR3 is CASSQSYEKLFF. DNA for the CDR3: TGCGCCAGCAGCCAATCCTATGAAAAACTGTTTTTT.

The V gene is TRBV30, the J gene TRBJ2-5; TRBD2 matches 11 bases. Looked up from germline, CDR1 is GTSNPN and CDR2 is SVGIG (reference sequence). The CDR3 consists of 18 residues. With V trimmed by 0 bases and J by 0 bases, 9 bases remained unmatched. CDR3 in amino acids: CAWSVPSGGTIYQETQYF. For the CDR3, the DNA is TGTGCCTGGAGTGTCCCTAGCGGGGGGACCATTTACCAAGAGACCCAGTACTTC. The variable domain in full, with the rest retrieved from reference TRBV30 and TRBJ2-5, is SQTIHQWPATLVQPVGSPLSLECTVEGTSNPNLYWYRQAAGRGLQLLFYSVGIGQISSEVPQNLSASRPQDRQFILSSKKLLLSDSGFYLCAWSVPSGGTIYQETQYFGPGTRLLVL.

The CDR3 DNA reads as TGTGCCAGCAGCTTGGGAGCAGGTTACTACGAGCAGTACTTC. This encodes CASSLGAGYYEQYF. The J gene is TRBJ2-7, the V gene TRBV7-6; weak D call: TRBD2 (5 bases). Germline V CDR1 and CDR2: SGHVS, FNYEAQ. The CDR3 covers 14 residues. V gave up 3 bases and J gave up 3 bases, with 12 bases separating them.

The CDR3 here is CASSLGGDRRTQPQHF. CDR3 nucleotides: TGTGCCAGCAGCTTAGGGGGGGACAGGCGGACCCAGCCCCAGCATTTT. V usage is TRBV7-2 and J usage is TRBJ1-5; 8 positions match TRBD1. CDR1 is SGHTA, CDR2 FQGNSA, per germline. With 1 base clipped from V and 7 bases from J, the junction kept 9 bases outside the gene matches. CDR3 length equals 16 residues.

This chain links TRBV4-1 with TRBJ1-2, with D perhaps TRBD1 (5 bases). The CDR3 totals 15 residues. Germline lookup yields CDR1 MGHRA and CDR2 YSYEKL. V was cut by 0 bases and J by 4 bases, with 12 bases left in between. Here the CDR3 DNA reads TGCGCCAGCAGCCAAGAGGCCAGGGTAACCTATGGCTACACCTTC. Its protein product is CASSQEARVTYGYTF.

The rearrangement joins TRBV6-5 to TRBJ2-2; D is perhaps TRBD1 (6 bases). The germline V gene has CDR1 MNHEY and CDR2 SVGAGI. V lost 7 bases, J lost 5 bases, and 11 bases lay in between. The CDR3 sequence is 13 residues long. The CDR3 sequence: CASTATGTGELFF. The CDR3 nucleotides read TGTGCCAGCACCGCCACAGGGACCGGGGAGCTGTTTTTT.

This chain joins TRBV11-3 and TRBJ2-3, with D uncertain. The CDR3 loop spans 15 amino acids. Germline CDR1 is SGHNT and CDR2 is YENEEA. V lost 2 bases to trimming and J lost 2 bases, with 11 bases between them. CDR3 coding DNA: TGTGCCAGCAGCTTAAATTCCCTACCCACAGATACGCAGTATTTT. This sequence encodes CASSLNSLPTDTQYF.

The genes are TRBV4-2 and TRBJ2-5; 13 bases map to TRBD2. After removal of 0 bases from V and 5 bases from J, the junction contained 6 bases not matched to a gene. Germline CDR1 reads LGHNA; CDR2 reads YNFKEQ. The CDR3 spans 17 residues. The CDR3: CASSQDTSGGAWETQYF. The DNA for the CDR3 is TGTGCCAGCAGCCAAGATACTAGCGGGGGGGCTTGGGAGACCCAGTACTTC.

J is TRBJ2-7 and V is TRBV19; TRBD2 is a possible D gene (5 bases). The V gene's germline CDR1 is LNHDA and CDR2 SQIVND (reference sequence). The CDR3 covers 14 residues. V was cut by 1 base and J by 0 bases, with 7 bases left in between. This CDR3 is CASSIGGSSYEQYF. CDR3 coding DNA: TGTGCCAGTAGTATAGGAGGGAGCTCCTACGAGCAGTACTTC.

The CDR3 DNA is TGTGCCTGGAGTGTGAGGGGGACCCGCGTCGGAAACGAAAAACTGTTTTTT. This codes for CAWSVRGTRVGNEKLFF. This rearrangement joins TRBV30 to TRBJ1-4, with D perhaps matching TRBD1 (6 bases). The CDR3 has 17 residues. V was shortened by 0 bases and J by 8 bases, with 22 bases between the two germline ends. The V gene's germline CDR1 is GTSNPN and CDR2 SVGIG (reference sequence).

The rearrangement joins TRBV18 to TRBJ1-3; D may be TRBD1 (6 bases). The germline V gene encodes CDR1 KGHSH and CDR2 LQKENI. The CDR3 covers 17 residues. V dropped 2 bases and J dropped 4 bases, with 18 bases sitting between them. CDR3 bases: TGTGCCAGCTCACCAATGACAGGTGGATTTTCCGGAAACACCATATATTTT. Encoded protein: CASSPMTGGFSGNTIYF.

The CDR3 nucleotides read TGTGCCAGCAGCTTAGCGCGGGGGGCCGCGGACGAGCAGTACTTC. As protein: CASSLARGAADEQYF. This chain links TRBV7-9 with TRBJ2-7; 8 bases map to TRBD2. The CDR3 is made up of 15 amino acids. The germline V gene encodes CDR1 SEHNR and CDR2 FQNEAQ (reference sequence). The J segment lost 5 bases and the V segment lost 0 bases, leaving 6 bases of the junction unmatched.

This chain connects TRBV7-2 to TRBJ1-2; D is possibly TRBD1 (5 bases). Germline CDR1 and CDR2: SGHTA and FQGNSA. CDR3 size: 12 residues. Trimming removed 5 bases from V and 8 bases from J, with 12 bases in between. CDR3 residues: CASSHYGGGYTF. Written as DNA, the CDR3 is TGTGCCAGCAGCCACTATGGGGGGGGCTACACCTTC.

The V call is TRBV5-1, the J call TRBJ2-5; 7 nucleotides align to TRBD2. Germline V lookup: CDR1 SGHRS, CDR2 YFSETQ. The CDR3 is made up of 14 amino acids. Trimming at V came to 7 bases and at J to 5 bases, leaving 11 bases not matched to a gene. CDR3 bases: TGCGCCAGCTATAGCGGGCAGGGATGGGAGACCCAGTACTTC. Translating gives CASYSGQGWETQYF.

V usage is TRBV6-2 or TRBV6-3 and J usage is TRBJ1-6; D is undetermined. The CDR3 consists of 15 residues. The germline CDR1 and CDR2 sequences are MNHEY and SVGEGT. V lost 2 bases to trimming and J lost 6 bases, with 11 bases between them. The chain's CDR3 is CASSYAPYGNSPLHF. Written as DNA, the CDR3 is TGTGCCAGCAGTTACGCACCCTACGGTAATTCACCCCTCCACTTT.

This chain links TRBV28 with TRBJ2-1; 7 nucleotides align to TRBD2. The V gene end was trimmed by 6 bases and the J gene end by 2 bases; junction bases not matched to a gene: 10. Looked up from germline, CDR1 is MDHEN and CDR2 is SYDVKM. This CDR3 has 16 amino acids. The CDR3 sequence is CASRSEAGYTYNEQFF. In DNA form, the CDR3 reads TGTGCCAGCAGGTCAGAAGCGGGGTACACCTACAATGAGCAGTTCTTC. Filled out from reference TRBV28 and TRBJ2-1, the complete variable domain reads DVKVTQSSRYLVKRTGEKVFLECVQDMDHENMFWYRQDPGLGLRLIYFSYDVKMKEKGDIPEGYSVSREKKERFSLILESASTNQTSMYLCASRSEAGYTYNEQFFGPGTRLTVL.

The chain is built from TRBV6-5 and TRBJ2-7, with a possible D match to TRBD2 (8 bases). With 6 bases removed from V and 2 bases from J, the gap between germline ends came to 17 bases. This CDR3 has 15 residues. The germline V gene encodes CDR1 MNHEY and CDR2 SVGAGI. CDR3 protein: CASSPGGDSPYEQYF. The CDR3 nucleotides are TGTGCCAGCAGCCCCGGGGGGGACAGCCCCTACGAGCAGTACTTC.

The gene calls are TRBV5-4 and TRBJ2-7; TRBD1 matches at 10 bases. The length of the CDR3 is 15 residues. V was clipped by 0 bases and J by 7 bases; unmatched bases: 7. Looked up from germline, CDR1 is SGHNT and CDR2 is YYREEE (reference sequence). CDR3 DNA: TGTGCCAGCAGCTTGGCGGGGACAGGGGCGAGGGAGCAGTACTTC. It translates to CASSLAGTGAREQYF.

The chain joins TRBV19 to TRBJ2-3, with no clear D. The CDR3 extends over 16 amino acids. Trimming cost V 0 bases and J 1 base, with 11 bases left between them. CDR1 and CDR2 (germline): LNHDA, SQIVND (reference sequence). DNA of the CDR3: TGTGCCAGTAGTATAGATGGCCCCACCGGCACAGATACGCAGTATTTT. Translating it yields CASSIDGPTGTDTQYF. Full variable domain (remainder filled in from reference TRBV19 and TRBJ2-3): DGGITQSPKYLFRKEGQNVTLSCEQNLNHDAMYWYRQDPGQGLRLIYYSQIVNDFQKGDIAEGYSVSREKKESFPLTVTSAQKNPTAFYLCASSIDGPTGTDTQYFGPGTRLTVL.

The rearrangement joins TRBV27 to TRBJ1-2; D call uncertain. V lost 5 bases, J lost 5 bases, and 18 bases lay in between. Per germline, CDR1 MNHEY and CDR2 SMNVEV (reference sequence). CDR3 length: 15 residues. CDR3 in amino acids: CASSPYAVGRYGYTF. CDR3 nucleotide sequence: TGTGCCAGCAGTCCGTACGCGGTAGGAAGGTATGGCTACACCTTC.

The chain couples TRBV28 to TRBJ1-2, with TRBD1 as a possible D gene (6 bases). The germline V gene has CDR1 MDHEN and CDR2 SYDVKM. The CDR3 totals 14 residues. The V end lost 6 bases, the J end lost 4 bases, and 15 bases lay between the germline ends. Here the CDR3 DNA reads TGTGCCAGCAGACTACTGGGGGCAGGCTATGGCTACACCTTC. It yields the protein CASRLLGAGYGYTF.